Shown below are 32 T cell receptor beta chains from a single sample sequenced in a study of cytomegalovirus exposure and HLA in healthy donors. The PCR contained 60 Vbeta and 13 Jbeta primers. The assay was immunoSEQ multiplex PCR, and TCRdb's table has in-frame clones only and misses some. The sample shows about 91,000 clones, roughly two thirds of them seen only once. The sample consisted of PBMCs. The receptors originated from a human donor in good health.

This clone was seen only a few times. The CDR3 sequence: CAMSRDGTYEQYF. In nucleotides, the CDR3 is TGTGCCATGAGTAGGGACGGGACTTACGAGCAGTACTTC. The chain uses TRBV10-3 and TRBJ2-7; D may be TRBD2 (6 bases). The CDR3 runs 13 residues. Germline V gives CDR1 ENHRY, CDR2 SYGVKD. V was cut by 9 bases and J by 4 bases, with 16 bases left in between.

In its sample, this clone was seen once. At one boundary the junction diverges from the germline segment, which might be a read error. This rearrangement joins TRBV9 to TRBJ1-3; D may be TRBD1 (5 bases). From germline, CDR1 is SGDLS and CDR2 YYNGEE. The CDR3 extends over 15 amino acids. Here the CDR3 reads CASSPIQVSGNAIYF. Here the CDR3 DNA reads TGTGCCAGCAGCCCAATACAGGTGTCTGGAAACGCCATATATTTT.

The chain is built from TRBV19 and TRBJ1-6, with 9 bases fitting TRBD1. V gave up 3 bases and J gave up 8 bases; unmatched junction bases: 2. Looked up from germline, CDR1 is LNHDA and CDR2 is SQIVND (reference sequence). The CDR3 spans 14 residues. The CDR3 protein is CASSIDRGDSPLHF. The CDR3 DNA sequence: TGTGCCAGTAGTATTGACAGGGGGGATTCACCCCTCCACTTT.

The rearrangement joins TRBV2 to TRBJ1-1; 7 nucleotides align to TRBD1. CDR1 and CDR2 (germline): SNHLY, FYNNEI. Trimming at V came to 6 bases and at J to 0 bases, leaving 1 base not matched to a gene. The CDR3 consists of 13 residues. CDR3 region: CASRGQLNTEAFF. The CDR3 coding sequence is TGTGCCAGCAGGGGACAGCTGAACACTGAAGCTTTCTTT.

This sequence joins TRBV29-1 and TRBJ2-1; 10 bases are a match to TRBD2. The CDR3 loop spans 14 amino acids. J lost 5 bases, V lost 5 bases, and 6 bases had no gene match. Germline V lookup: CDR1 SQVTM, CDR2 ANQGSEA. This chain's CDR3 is CSVRTSGQNNEQFF. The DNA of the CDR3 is TGCAGCGTTCGGACTAGCGGACAGAACAATGAGCAGTTCTTC.

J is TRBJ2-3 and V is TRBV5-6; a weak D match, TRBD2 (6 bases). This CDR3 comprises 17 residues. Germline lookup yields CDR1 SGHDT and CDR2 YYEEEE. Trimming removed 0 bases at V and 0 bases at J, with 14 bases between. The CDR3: CASSLAPAGKSTDTQYF. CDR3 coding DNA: TGTGCCAGCAGCTTGGCCCCAGCGGGCAAAAGCACAGATACGCAGTATTTT.

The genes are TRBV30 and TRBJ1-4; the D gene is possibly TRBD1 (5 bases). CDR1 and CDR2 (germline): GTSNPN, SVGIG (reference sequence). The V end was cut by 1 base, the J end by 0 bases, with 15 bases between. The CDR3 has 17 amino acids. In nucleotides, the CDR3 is TGTGCCTGGAGTGGAATTTCGGGGGTAGCAACTAATGAAAAACTGTTTTTT. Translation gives CAWSGISGVATNEKLFF.

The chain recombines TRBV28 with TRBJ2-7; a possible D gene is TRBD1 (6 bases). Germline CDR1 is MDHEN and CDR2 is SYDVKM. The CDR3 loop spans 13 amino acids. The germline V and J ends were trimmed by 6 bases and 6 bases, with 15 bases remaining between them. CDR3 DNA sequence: TGTGCCAGCAGCAGTGGACAGTTCTCCGAGCAGTACTTC. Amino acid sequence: CASSSGQFSEQYF.

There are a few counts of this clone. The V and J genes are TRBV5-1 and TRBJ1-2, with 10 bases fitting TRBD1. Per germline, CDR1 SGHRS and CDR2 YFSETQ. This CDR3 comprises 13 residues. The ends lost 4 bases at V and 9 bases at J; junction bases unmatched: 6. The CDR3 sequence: CASSAGQGGSYTF. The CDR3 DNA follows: TGCGCCAGCAGCGCCGGACAGGGGGGGAGCTACACCTTC.

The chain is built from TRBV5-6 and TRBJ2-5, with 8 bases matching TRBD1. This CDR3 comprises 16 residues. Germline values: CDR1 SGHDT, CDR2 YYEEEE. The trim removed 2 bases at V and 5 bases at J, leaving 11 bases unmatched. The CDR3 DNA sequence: TGTGCCAGCAGCTTTCAGGGGGCGCCAATGGGTGAGACCCAGTACTTC. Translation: CASSFQGAPMGETQYF.

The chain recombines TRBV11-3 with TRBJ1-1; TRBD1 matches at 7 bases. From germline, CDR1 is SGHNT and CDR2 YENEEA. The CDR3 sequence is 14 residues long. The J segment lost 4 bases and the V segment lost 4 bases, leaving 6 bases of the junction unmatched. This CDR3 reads CASSYQAGGTEAFF. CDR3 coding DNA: TGTGCCAGCAGCTACCAGGCAGGGGGCACTGAAGCTTTCTTT.

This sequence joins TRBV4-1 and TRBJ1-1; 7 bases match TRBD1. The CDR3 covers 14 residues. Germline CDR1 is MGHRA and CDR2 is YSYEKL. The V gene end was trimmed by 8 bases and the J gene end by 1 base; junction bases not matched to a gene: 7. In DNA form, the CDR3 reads TGCGCCAGCGGAAGGGGGCCCCCGAACACTGAAGCTTTCTTT. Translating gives CASGRGPPNTEAFF.

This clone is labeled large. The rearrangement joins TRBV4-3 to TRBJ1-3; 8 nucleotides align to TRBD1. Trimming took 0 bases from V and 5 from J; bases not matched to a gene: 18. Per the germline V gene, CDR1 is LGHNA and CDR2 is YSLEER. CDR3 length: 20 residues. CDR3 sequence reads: CASSQEVPGGRVSTRNTIYF. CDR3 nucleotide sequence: TGCGCCAGCAGCCAAGAGGTCCCAGGGGGCAGAGTCTCTACCCGAAACACCATATATTTT.

Here the CDR3 reads CASSQFWGQGVYEQYF. The CDR3 DNA reads TGCGCCAGCAGCCAATTTTGGGGACAGGGGGTCTACGAGCAGTACTTC. This chain connects TRBV4-3 to TRBJ2-7; 11 nucleotides align to TRBD1. J was trimmed by 3 bases and V by 2 bases; bases with no gene match: 6. CDR1 is LGHNA, CDR2 YSLEER, per germline. This CDR3 is built from 16 residues.

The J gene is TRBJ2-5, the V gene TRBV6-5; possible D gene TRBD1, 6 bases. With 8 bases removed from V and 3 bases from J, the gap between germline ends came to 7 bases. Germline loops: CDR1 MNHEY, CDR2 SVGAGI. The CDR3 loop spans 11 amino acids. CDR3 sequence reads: CASRTEETQYF. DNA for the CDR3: TGTGCCAGCCGGACAGAAGAGACCCAGTACTTC.

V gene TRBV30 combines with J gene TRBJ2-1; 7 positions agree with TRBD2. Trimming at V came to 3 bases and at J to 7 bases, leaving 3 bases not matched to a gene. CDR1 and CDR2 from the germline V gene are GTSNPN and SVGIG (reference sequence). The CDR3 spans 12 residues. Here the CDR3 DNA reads TGTGCCTGGAGGCCGCGGGGGAATGAGCAGTTCTTC. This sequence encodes CAWRPRGNEQFF. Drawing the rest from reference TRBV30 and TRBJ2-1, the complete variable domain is SQTIHQWPATLVQPVGSPLSLECTVEGTSNPNLYWYRQAAGRGLQLLFYSVGIGQISSEVPQNLSASRPQDRQFILSSKKLLLSDSGFYLCAWRPRGNEQFFGPGTRLTVL.

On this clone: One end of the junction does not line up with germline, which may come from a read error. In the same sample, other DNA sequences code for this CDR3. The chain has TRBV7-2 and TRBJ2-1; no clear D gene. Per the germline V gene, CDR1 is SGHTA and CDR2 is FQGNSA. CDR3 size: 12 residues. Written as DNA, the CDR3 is TGCGCCAGCAGCTCAATAGCCGGTGAGCAGTTCTTC. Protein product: CASSSIAGEQFF.

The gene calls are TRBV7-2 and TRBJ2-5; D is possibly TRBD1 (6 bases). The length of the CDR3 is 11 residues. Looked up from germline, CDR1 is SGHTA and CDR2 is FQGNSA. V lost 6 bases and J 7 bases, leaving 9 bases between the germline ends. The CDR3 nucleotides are TGTGCCAGCAGTTCCAGGGGGACCCAGTACTTC. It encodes CASSSRGTQYF.

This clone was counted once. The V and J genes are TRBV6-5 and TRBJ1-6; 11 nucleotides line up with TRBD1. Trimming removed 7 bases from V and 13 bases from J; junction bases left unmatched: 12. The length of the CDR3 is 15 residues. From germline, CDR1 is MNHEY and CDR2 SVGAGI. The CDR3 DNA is TGTGCCAGCACAGGGACAGGGGGGGAGGCGGGGCCCCTCCACTTT. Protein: CASTGTGGEAGPLHF.

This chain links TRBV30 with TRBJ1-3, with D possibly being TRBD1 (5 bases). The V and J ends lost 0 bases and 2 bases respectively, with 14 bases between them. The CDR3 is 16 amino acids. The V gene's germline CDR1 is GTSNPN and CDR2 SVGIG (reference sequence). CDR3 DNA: TGTGCCTGGAGTGTTGGTGACAGCTCTCCTGGAAACACCATATATTTT. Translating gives CAWSVGDSSPGNTIYF.

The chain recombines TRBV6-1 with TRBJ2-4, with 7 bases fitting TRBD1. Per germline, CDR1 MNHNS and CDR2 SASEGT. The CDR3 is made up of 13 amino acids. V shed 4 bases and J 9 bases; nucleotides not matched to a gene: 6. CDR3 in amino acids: CASSAETGFIQYF. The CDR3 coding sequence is TGTGCCAGCAGTGCTGAGACAGGGTTCATTCAGTACTTC.

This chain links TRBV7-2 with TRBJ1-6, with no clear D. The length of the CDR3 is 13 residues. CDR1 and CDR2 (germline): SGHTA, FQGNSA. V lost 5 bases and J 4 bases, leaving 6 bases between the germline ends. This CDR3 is CASSNQYNSPLHF. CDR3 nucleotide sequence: TGTGCCAGCAGCAATCAGTATAATTCACCCCTCCACTTT. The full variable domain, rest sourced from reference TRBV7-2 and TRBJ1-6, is GAGVSQSPSNKVTEKGKDVELRCDPISGHTALYWYRQSLGQGLEFLIYFQGNSAPDKSGLPSDRFSAERTGGSVSTLTIQRTQQEDSAVYLCASSNQYNSPLHFGNGTRLTVT.

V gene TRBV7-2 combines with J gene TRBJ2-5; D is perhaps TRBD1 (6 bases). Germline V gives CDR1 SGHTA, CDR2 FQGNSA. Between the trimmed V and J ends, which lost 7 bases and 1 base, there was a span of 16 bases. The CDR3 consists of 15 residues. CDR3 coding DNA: TGTGCCAGCACCAAACAACGGACAGTCCAAGAGACCCAGTACTTC. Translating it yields CASTKQRTVQETQYF.

CDR3 sequence reads: CASSEAQGWNQPQHF. The CDR3 nucleotides are TGTGCCAGCAGTGAAGCACAGGGATGGAATCAGCCCCAGCATTTT. The genes are TRBV2 and TRBJ1-5, with a tentative D call TRBD1 (6 bases). Looked up from germline, CDR1 is SNHLY and CDR2 is FYNNEI. Trimming removed 0 bases from V and 4 bases from J, with 10 bases in between. The CDR3 extends over 15 amino acids.

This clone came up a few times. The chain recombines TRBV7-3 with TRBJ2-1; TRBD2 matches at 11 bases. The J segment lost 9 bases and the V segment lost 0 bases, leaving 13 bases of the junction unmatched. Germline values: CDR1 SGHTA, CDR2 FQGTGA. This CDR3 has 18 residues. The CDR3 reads CASSLTPPASGGSGEQFF. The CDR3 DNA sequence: TGTGCCAGCAGCTTAACCCCCCCAGCTAGCGGGGGGTCCGGTGAGCAGTTCTTC.

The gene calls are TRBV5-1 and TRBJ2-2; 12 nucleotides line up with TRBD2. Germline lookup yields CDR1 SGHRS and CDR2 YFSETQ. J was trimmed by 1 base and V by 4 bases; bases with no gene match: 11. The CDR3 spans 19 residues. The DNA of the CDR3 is TGCGCCAGCAGCCAATCGACGACTAGCGGGGGCATGAACACCGGGGAGCTGTTTTTT. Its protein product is CASSQSTTSGGMNTGELFF. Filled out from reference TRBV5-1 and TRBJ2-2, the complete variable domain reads KAGVTQTPRYLIKTRGQQVTLSCSPISGHRSVSWYQQTPGQGLQFLFEYFSETQRNKGNFPGRFSGRQFSNSRSEMNVSTLELGDSALYLCASSQSTTSGGMNTGELFFGEGSRLTVL.

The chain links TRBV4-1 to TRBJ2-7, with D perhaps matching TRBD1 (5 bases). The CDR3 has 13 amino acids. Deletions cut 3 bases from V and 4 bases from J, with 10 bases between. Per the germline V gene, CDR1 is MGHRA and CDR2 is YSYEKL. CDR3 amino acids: CASSHRVLYEQYF. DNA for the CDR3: TGCGCCAGCAGCCACAGGGTTTTGTACGAGCAGTACTTC.

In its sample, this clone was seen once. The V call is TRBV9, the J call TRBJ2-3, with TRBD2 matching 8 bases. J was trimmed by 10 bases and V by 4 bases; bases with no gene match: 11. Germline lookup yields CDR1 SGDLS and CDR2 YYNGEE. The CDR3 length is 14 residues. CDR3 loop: CASSPSRGGLSQYF. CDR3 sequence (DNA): TGTGCCAGCAGCCCCTCCCGGGGGGGCCTTTCGCAGTATTTT.

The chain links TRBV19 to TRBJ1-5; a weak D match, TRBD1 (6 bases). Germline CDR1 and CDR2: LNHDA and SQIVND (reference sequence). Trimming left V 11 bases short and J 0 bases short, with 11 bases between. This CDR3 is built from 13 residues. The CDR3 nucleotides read TGTGCCGGGGGCGGTTATAGCAATCAGCCCCAGCATTTT. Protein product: CAGGGYSNQPQHF.

The CDR3 reads CASSLGTGIYEQYF. In DNA, the CDR3 is TGTGCCAGCAGCCTCGGGACAGGGATCTACGAGCAGTACTTC. The chain recombines TRBV7-9 with TRBJ2-7; 9 nucleotides match TRBD1. Trimming at V came to 5 bases and at J to 3 bases, leaving 5 bases not matched to a gene. The CDR3 is 14 amino acids. The germline CDR1 and CDR2 sequences are SEHNR and FQNEAQ (reference sequence).

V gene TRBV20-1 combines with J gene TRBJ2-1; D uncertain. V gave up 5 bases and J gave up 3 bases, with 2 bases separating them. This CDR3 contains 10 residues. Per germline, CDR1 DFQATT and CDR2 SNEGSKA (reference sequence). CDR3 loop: CSAYYNEQFF. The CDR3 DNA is TGCAGTGCTTACTACAATGAGCAGTTCTTC.

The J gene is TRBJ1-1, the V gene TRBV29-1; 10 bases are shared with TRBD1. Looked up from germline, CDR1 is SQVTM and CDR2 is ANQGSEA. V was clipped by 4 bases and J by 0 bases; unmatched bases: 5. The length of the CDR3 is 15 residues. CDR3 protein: CSVAPGQGMNTEAFF. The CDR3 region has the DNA TGCAGCGTTGCCCCGGGACAGGGGATGAACACTGAAGCTTTCTTT.